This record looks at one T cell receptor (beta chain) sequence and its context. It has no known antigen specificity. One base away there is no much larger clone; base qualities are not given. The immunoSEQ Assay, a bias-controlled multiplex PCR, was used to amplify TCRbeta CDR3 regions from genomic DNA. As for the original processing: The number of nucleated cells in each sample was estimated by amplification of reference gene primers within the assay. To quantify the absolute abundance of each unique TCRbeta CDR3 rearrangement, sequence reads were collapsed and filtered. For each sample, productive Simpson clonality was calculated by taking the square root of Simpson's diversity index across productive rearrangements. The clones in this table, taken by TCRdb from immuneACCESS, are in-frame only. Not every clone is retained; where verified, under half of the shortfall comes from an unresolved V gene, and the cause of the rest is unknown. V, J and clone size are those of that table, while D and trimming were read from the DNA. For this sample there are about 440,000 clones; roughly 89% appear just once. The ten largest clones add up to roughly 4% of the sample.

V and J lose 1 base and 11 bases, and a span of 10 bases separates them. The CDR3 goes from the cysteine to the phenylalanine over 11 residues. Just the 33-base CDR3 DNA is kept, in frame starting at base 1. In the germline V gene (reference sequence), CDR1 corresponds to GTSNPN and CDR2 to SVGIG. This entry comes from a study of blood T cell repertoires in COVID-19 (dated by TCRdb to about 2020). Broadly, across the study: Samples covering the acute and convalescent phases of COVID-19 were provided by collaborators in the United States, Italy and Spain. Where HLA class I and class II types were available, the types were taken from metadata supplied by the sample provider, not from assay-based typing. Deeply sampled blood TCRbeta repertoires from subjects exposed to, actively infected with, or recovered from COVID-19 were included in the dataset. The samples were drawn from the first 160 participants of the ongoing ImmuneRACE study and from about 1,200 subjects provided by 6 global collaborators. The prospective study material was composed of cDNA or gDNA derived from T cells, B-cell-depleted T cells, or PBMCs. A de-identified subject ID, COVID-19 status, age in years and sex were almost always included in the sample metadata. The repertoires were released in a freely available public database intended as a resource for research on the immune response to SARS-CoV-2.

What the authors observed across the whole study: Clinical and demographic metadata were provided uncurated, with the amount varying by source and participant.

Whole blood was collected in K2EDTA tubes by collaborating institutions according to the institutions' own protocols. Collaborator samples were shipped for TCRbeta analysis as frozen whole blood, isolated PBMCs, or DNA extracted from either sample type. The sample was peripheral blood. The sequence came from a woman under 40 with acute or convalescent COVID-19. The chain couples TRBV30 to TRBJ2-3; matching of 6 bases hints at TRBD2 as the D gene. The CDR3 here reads CAWSGGEMQYF. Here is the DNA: TGTGCCTGGAGTGGGGGGGAGATGCAGTATTTT.